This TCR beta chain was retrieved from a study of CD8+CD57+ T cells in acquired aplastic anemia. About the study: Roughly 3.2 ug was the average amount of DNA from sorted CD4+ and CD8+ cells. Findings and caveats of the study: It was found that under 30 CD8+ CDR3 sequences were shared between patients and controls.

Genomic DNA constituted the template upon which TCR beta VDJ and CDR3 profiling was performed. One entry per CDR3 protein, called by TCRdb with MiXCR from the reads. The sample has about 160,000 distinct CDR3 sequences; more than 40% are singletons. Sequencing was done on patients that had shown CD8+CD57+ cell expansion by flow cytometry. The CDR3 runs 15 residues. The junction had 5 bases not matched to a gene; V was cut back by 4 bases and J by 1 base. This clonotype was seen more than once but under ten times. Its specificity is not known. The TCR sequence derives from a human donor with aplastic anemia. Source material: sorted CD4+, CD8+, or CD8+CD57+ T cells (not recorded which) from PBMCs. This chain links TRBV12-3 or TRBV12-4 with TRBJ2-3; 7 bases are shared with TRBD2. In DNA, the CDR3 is TGTGCCAGCAGTTCGGATGGGGGGGGCACAGATACGCAGTATTTT. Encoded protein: CASSSDGGGTDTQYF.